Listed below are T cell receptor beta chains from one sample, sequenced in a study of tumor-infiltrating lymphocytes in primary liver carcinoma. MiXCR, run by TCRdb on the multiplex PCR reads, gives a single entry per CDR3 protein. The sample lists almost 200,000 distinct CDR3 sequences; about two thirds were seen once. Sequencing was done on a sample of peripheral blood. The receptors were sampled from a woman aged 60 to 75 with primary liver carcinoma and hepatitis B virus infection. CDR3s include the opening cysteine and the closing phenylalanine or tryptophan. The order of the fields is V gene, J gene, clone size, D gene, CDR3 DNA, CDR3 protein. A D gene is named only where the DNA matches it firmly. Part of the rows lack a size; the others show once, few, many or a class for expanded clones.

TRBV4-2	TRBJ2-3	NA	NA	TGTGCCAGCAGCCGAGATGACGCGAACACAGATACGCAGTATTTT	CASSRDDANTDTQYF
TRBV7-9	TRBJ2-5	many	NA	TGTGCCAGCAGCCTAGGGACTGCCCAAGAGACCCAGTACTTC	CASSLGTAQETQYF
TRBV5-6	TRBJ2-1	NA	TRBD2	TGTGCCAACAGCCTTCGGACTAGCGGGTTTTTGGATGAGGAGTTCTTC	CANSLRTSGFLDEEFF
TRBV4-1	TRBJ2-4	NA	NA	TGCGCCAGCAGCCAGCCCACCATTGCCAGGGACGAAAACATTCAGTACTTC	CASSQPTIARDENIQYF
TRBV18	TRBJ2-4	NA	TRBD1	TGTGCCAGCTCACCGGGACAGGAGGTCATTCAGTACTTC	CASSPGQEVIQYF
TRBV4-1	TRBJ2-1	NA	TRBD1	TGCGCCAGCAGCCAATGGAGCTTATCCGGGACAGGGGGCCTCAACGAGCAGTTATTC	CASSQWSLSGTGGLNEQLF
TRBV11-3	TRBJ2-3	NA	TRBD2	TGTGTCAGCAGGACCCGGACTAGCGGTTCAGATGACACAGATACGCAGTATTTT	CVSRTRTSGSDDTDTQYF
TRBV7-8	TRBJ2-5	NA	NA	TGTGCTAGCAACGTCGGGGTCCGGGAGACCCAGTACTTC	CASNVGVRETQYF
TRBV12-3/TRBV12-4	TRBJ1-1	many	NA	TGTGCCGTCGGTTCCAGGACCAACACTGAAGCTTTCTTT	CAVGSRTNTEAFF
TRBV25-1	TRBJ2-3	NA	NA	TGTGCCAGCAATGAGTTGTGGACGAGCACAGATACGCAGTATTTT	CASNELWTSTDTQYF
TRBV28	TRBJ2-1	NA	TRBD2	TGTTCCAGCAGTTCCCGGACTAGCGGGAGAATGGATGAGCAGTTCTTC	CSSSSRTSGRMDEQFF
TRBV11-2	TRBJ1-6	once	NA	TGTGCCAGCAGCTCGCGGACTACAGGGTCGGGTTCACCCCTCCACTTT	CASSSRTTGSGSPLHF
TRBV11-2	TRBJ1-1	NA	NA	TGTGCCAGCAGCTCGGGACGGACCATGAACACTGAAACTTTCTTT	CASSSGRTMNTETFF
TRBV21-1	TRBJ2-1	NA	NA	TGTGCCAGCTACCCTTGGCTCCAGTTCTTC	CASYPWLQFF
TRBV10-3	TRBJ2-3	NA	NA	TGTGCCACACGACTAACGCCCGGCACAGATATGCAGTATTTT	CATRLTPGTDMQYF
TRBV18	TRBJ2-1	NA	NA	TGTGCCAGCTCACCGTCGGCGGGAAGCTCCTACAATGAGCAGTTCTTC	CASSPSAGSSYNEQFF
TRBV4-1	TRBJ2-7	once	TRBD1	TGCGTCAGCAGCCCCAAGGACAGGGGTTCCTACGAGCAGTACTTT	CVSSPKDRGSYEQYF
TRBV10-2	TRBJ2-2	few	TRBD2	TGCGCCAGCAGTGTAGCGGGAGGAGTTTCTGGCGGGGAGCTGTTTTTT	CASSVAGGVSGGELFF
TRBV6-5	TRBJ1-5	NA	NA	TGTGCCAGCAGTTACTCTTGGGGGAATCAGCCCCAGCATTTT	CASSYSWGNQPQHF
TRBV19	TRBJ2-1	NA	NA	TGTGCCAGTAGTTCCTGGACAGCGAGCTCCTACAATGAGCAGTTCTTC	CASSSWTASSYNEQFF
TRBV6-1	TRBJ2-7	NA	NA	TGTGTCAGCAGTGAATGGGTTTTCTACGAGCAGTACTTC	CVSSEWVFYEQYF
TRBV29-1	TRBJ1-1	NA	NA	TGCAGCTTTCAATGTGATATGCGGACTGAAGCTTTCTTT	CSFQCDMRTEAFF
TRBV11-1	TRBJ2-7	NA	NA	TGCGCCAGCAGTCTTCTGAGTACCTACGAGCAGTACTTC	CASSLLSTYEQYF
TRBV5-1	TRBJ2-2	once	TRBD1	TGCGTCAGCAGCTTGGATGGACAGGGGGCCGGGGAGCTGCTTTTT	CVSSLDGQGAGELLF
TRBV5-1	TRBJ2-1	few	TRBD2	TGCGCCAGCAGCCCGAACCCGACTAGCGAATACTACAATGAGCAGTTCTTC	CASSPNPTSEYYNEQFF
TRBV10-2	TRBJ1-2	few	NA	TGCGCCAGCAGTGGGGGGAGGTATGGCTACACCTTC	CASSGGRYGYTF
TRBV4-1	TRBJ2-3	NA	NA	TGCACCAGCAGCCGAGGACAGATCTGGGGCACAGATACGCAGTATTTT	CTSSRGQIWGTDTQYF
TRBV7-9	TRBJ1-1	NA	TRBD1	TGTGCCAGCAGCTCCCAACTCGGACAGGGGAGCACTGAAGCTTTCTTT	CASSSQLGQGSTEAFF
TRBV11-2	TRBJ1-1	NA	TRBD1	TGTGCCTGCATCTTGCGACAGGGGGCAATCCTGAACACTGAAGCTTTCTTT	CACILRQGAILNTEAFF
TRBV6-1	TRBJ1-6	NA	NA	TGTGCCAGCAGGGTCAGGGGTCGGAATTCACACCTCCACTTT	CASRVRGRNSHLHF
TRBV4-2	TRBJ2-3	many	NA	TGTGCCAGCAGCCAGGCAGATACGCAGTATTTT	CASSQADTQYF
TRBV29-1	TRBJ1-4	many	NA	TGCAGCGTTTTGTCAGGGTATGGTGAAAAACTGTTTTTT	CSVLSGYGEKLFF
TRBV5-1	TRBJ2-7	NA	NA	TGCGCCAGCAGCTTGCTCAACAGCTCCTACGAGCAGTACTTC	CASSLLNSSYEQYF
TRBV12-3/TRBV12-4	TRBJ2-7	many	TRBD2	TGTGCCAGCAGTTTAGCCGGGACTAGCGGGAGCTACGAGCAGTACTTC	CASSLAGTSGSYEQYF
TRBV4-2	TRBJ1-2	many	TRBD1	TGTGCCAGCAGCCAAGATCCCGGGCAGGGGGCGCGTGGCTACACCTTC	CASSQDPGQGARGYTF
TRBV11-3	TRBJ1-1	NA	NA	TGTGCCAGCTGCTTAGCCGACAGAAGAATGAACACTGAAGCTTTCTTT	CASCLADRRMNTEAFF
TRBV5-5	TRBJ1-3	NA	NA	TGTGCCAGCAGCTTGTCGGACGCCTCTGGATACACCATATATTTT	CASSLSDASGYTIYF
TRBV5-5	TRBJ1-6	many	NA	TGTGCCAGCAGCTTGCATAATTCACCCCTCCACTTT	CASSLHNSPLHF
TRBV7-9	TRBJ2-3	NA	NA	TGTGCCAGCAGCCCTCGCCTGTTCACAGATACGCAGTATTTT	CASSPRLFTDTQYF